The rows below give T cell receptor beta chains drawn from one sample of a study of blood T cells in healthy people across ages. TCRdb used MiXCR to reprocess the 5' RACE reads, holding one entry per CDR3 protein. This table has about 730,000 distinct CDR3 sequences, roughly 43% appearing once. The sequencing sample was made of blood. Receptor source: a woman aged 55 to 70 in good health. Both conserved end residues are part of each CDR3. Each record gives: V gene, J gene, CDR3 protein.

>TRBV20-1|TRBJ2-2
CSASRQGNAGELFF
>TRBV6-6|TRBJ2-1
CASSELRADNEQFF
>TRBV6-1|TRBJ2-2
CASSGWGGNTGELFF
>TRBV9|TRBJ2-3
CASNRLAGGQKTDTQYF
>TRBV20-1|TRBJ2-2
CSASGTSQTGELFF
>TRBV25-1|TRBJ1-4
CASSPGVSSNEKLFF
>TRBV5-1|TRBJ2-1
CASSLGWTEQFF
>TRBV25-1|TRBJ1-5
CASSDTGVGQPQHF
>TRBV20-1|TRBJ2-4
CSASRTGVWEQYF
>TRBV7-2|TRBJ1-1
CASSQGQGLSVAEAFF
>TRBV7-9|TRBJ2-7
CASSFGTGSTYEQYF
>TRBV5-6|TRBJ2-1
CASSLQGLAGVFNEQFF
>TRBV20-1|.
CSARGGDEQYF
>TRBV27|TRBJ1-5
CASSSWASNQPQHF
>TRBV5-1|TRBJ1-2
CASSTEGQGAYGYTF
>TRBV5-1|.
CASSDLAGGPSGTQYF
>TRBV6-1|TRBJ1-2
CASSVLTHTTSTEYYGYTF
>TRBV29-1|TRBJ1-4
CSVTGRGATNEKLFF
>TRBV3-1|TRBJ1-2
CASSQAADYGYTF
>TRBV5-5|TRBJ1-2
CASGELPEGLDGYTF
>TRBV25-1|TRBJ2-3
CASSEGAVTQYF
>TRBV5-1|TRBJ2-7
CASSLVLEGYEQYF
>TRBV5-1|.
CASRLGGLATNEQYF
>TRBV18|TRBJ2-4
CASSPPNSRGLNKNIQYF
>TRBV10-3|TRBJ2-7
CAISEENSYEQYF
>TRBV18|TRBJ2-1
CASSPLLGDYNEQFF
>TRBV6-1|TRBJ1-5
CASGKESSNQPQHF
>TRBV5-1|TRBJ2-3
CASSRSDGLGDTQYF
>TRBV6-2/TRBV6-3|TRBJ1-2
CASSDQSRLGYGYTF
>TRBV7-2|TRBJ2-5
CASSPGLREMETQYF
>TRBV25-1|TRBJ2-3
CGSSAFGGGTGTDTQYF
>TRBV20-1|TRBJ1-1
CSASFANTEAFF
>TRBV7-3|TRBJ1-1
CASSSPGGTAFF